This entry is about one TCR beta chain. The sample is drawn from a study of Ad26.COV2.S vaccination and SARS-CoV-2 variants. Generated by immunoSEQ multiplex PCR, the TCRdb table keeps only in-frame clones and is missing some. The table lists hundreds of thousands of clones, roughly 87% of them singletons, with 2.5% in the top ten. Germline lookup yields CDR1 SNHLY and CDR2 FYNNEI. Trimming cost V 2 bases and J 5 bases; bases outside gene matches: 6. This CDR3 is built from 15 residues. Treatment specified: some 19 received Ad26.COV2.S at low or high dose, single or two shots; 5 received placebo; per-sample allocation not given. Day 63 after the first injection of vaccine or placebo was the sampling time.

This specimen consisted of peripheral blood, obtained in a trial of Ad26.COV2.S vaccine versus placebo. The receptor comes from a person aged 18-65 years who received the Ad26.COV2.S COVID-19 vaccine or a placebo. The chain recombines TRBV2 with TRBJ2-5, with TRBD2 matching 9 bases. CDR3 residues: CASSEYSGGGETQYF. DNA of the CDR3: TGTGCCAGCAGTGAATATAGCGGGGGCGGTGAGACCCAGTACTTC.